The entry that follows covers one T cell receptor beta chain sequence. Its antigen is still unknown. This specimen belongs to a study of shared clonotypes between healthy human individuals. Study-wide results and caveats: Represented genetic and exposure-history diversity was restricted by having few donors. Across subsets, estimated richness was generally greater for naive than for memory populations.

The authors' processing: ImmunoSEQ output lacked quality scores and full-length reads, limiting matched filtering. Data came from immunoSEQ multiplex PCR; TCRdb stores just in-frame clones and leaves some out. That table furnishes V, J and clone size, whereas the DNA furnished D and trimming. The table records about 1,800,000 clones, about 95% of them present only once. The V gene's germline CDR1 is GTSNPN and CDR2 SVGIG (reference sequence). CDR3 size: 14 residues. Trimming took 0 bases from V and 6 from J, leaving 14 bases between them. Naive CD8 isolation took CD45RO-negative cells positively selected for CCR7 and excluded terminally differentiated effector memory CD45RA+ cells.

The gene calls are TRBV30 and TRBJ1-1; a possible D gene is TRBD1 (5 bases). This clonotype was obtained from a young man in good health. Sequenced input: naive CD8+ T cells sorted from blood. The DNA for the CDR3 is TGTGCCTGGAGTGTGGGGCAGGGTTATGCTGAAGCTTTCTTT. Its translation is CAWSVGQGYAEAFF. Full variable domain (missing parts from reference TRBV30 and TRBJ1-1): SQTIHQWPATLVQPVGSPLSLECTVEGTSNPNLYWYRQAAGRGLQLLFYSVGIGQISSEVPQNLSASRPQDRQFILSSKKLLLSDSGFYLCAWSVGQGYAEAFFGQGTRLTVV.